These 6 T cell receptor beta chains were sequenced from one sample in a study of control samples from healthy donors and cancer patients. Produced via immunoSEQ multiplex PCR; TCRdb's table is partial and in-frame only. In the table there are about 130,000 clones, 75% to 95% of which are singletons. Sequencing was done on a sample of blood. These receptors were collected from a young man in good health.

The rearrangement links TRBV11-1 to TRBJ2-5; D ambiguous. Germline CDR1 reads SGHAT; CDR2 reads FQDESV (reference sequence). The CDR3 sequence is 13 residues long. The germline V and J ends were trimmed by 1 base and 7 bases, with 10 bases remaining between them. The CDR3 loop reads CASSLGSGGTQYF. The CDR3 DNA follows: TGTGCCAGCAGCTTAGGTTCTGGCGGGACCCAGTACTTC.

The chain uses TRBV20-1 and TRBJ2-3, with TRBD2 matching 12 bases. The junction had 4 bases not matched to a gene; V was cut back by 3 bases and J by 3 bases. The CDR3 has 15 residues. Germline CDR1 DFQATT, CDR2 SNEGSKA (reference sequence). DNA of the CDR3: TGCAGTGCTAGTCTAGCGGGGGGGCAAACAGATACGCAGTATTTT. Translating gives CSASLAGGQTDTQYF.

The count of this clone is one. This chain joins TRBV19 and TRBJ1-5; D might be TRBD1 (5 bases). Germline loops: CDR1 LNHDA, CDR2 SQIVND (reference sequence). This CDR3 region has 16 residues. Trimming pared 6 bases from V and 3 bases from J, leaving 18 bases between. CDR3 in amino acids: CASSSPLGLYNQPQHF. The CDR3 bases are TGTGCCAGTAGCTCACCACTGGGACTTTACAATCAGCCCCAGCATTTT. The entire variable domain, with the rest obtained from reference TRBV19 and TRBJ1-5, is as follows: DGGITQSPKYLFRKEGQNVTLSCEQNLNHDAMYWYRQDPGQGLRLIYYSQIVNDFQKGDIAEGYSVSREKKESFPLTVTSAQKNPTAFYLCASSSPLGLYNQPQHFGDGTRLSIL.

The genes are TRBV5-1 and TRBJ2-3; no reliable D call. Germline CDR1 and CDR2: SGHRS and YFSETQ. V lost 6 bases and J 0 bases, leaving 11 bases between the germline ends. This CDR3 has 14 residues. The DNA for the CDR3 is TGCGCCAGCAAGAAGGCTTCTAGCACAGATACGCAGTATTTT. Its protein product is CASKKASSTDTQYF.

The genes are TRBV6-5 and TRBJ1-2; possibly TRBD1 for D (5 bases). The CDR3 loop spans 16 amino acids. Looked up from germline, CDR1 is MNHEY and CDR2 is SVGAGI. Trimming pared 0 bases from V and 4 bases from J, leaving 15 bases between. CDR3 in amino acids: CASSYSLGASGYGYTF. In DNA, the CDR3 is TGTGCCAGCAGTTACTCTTTAGGGGCTTCCGGCTATGGCTACACCTTC.

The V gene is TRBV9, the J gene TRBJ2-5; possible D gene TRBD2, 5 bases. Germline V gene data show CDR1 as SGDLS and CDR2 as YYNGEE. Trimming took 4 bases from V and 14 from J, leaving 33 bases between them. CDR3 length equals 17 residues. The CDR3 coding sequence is TGTGCCAGCAGCCCCTCTGCCGCGAGGGTCGGGGTGGAACCTGGTTACTTC. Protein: CASSPSAARVGVEPGYF.